A selection of T cell receptor beta chains follows, all from one sample in a study of beta chain features in type 1 diabetes. Measured with immunoSEQ multiplex PCR; TCRdb has only the in-frame clones, and not every one. The sample has about 220,000 clones; 11% are singletons. The specimen sequenced was central memory CD4+ T cells from blood. These receptors were obtained from a man between 18 and 29 years old in good health. The CDR3 runs from the conserved cysteine through the conserved F or W. The D gene is left open where the match is weak. Size values are once, few and many counts, or a class for expanded clones, and some rows have none.

J gene | V gene | D gene | clone size | CDR3 protein | CDR3 DNA
TRBJ2-3 | TRBV15 | . | few | CATSRDSRPTDTQYF | TGTGCCACCAGCAGAGACTCTCGGCCCACAGATACGCAGTATTTT
TRBJ2-6 | TRBV6-1 | TRBD1 | few | CASSGGTGVSGANVLTF | TGTGCCAGCAGTGGAGGGACAGGGGTCTCTGGGGCCAACGTCCTGACTTTC
TRBJ2-1 | TRBV7-2 | . | few | CASSLAWGSEQFF | TGTGCCAGCAGCTTAGCTTGGGGAAGTGAGCAGTTCTTC
TRBJ2-2 | TRBV2 | TRBD1 | . | CASSERTGDTGELFF | TGTGCCAGCAGTGAACGGACAGGGGACACCGGGGAGCTGTTTTTT
TRBJ2-5 | TRBV20-1 | . | . | CSPLGTQYF | TGCAGTCCATTGGGGACCCAGTACTTC
TRBJ2-3 | TRBV7-8 | TRBD2 | few | CASSLAGASDTQYF | TGTGCCAGCAGCTTGGCGGGAGCGTCAGATACGCAGTATTTT
TRBJ2-1 | TRBV28 | . | few | CASSLFSVEDSEQFF | TGTGCCAGCAGTTTATTTTCGGTTGAGGACAGTGAGCAGTTCTTC
TRBJ2-3 | TRBV7-2 | TRBD2 | few | CASSSPPGLEFSDTQYF | TGTGCCAGCAGCTCCCCTCCGGGACTAGAGTTTTCAGATACGCAGTATTTT
TRBJ2-1 | TRBV7-2 | TRBD2 | . | CASSRTAGGYNEQFF | TGTGCCAGCAGCCGCACAGCGGGGGGGTACAATGAGCAGTTCTTC
TRBJ2-7 | TRBV5-5 | TRBD1 | few | CASTQTGGASYEQYF | TGTGCCAGCACTCAGACAGGGGGCGCTTCCTACGAGCAGTACTTC
TRBJ2-3 | TRBV13 | . | . | CASSFLARKRYSTDTQYF | TGTGCCAGCAGCTTTTTGGCCCGGAAGCGATATAGCACAGATACGCAGTATTTT
TRBJ2-3 | TRBV5-6 | . | . | CASRRGRGATDTQYF | TGTGCCTCCCGCCGTGGCCGGGGGGCAACAGATACGCAGTATTTT
TRBJ2-3 | TRBV7-6 | TRBD2 | few | CASSPSLAGAADTQYF | TGTGCCAGCAGCCCCTCACTAGCGGGAGCTGCAGATACGCAGTATTTT
TRBJ2-1 | TRBV18 | TRBD1 | many | CASSPRQGIGNEQFF | TGTGCCAGCTCACCGCGACAGGGGATAGGCAATGAGCAGTTCTTC
TRBJ2-2 | TRBV6-6 | . | few | CASTRSGPGELFF | TGTGCCAGCACCCGAAGCGGTCCCGGGGAGCTGTTTTTT
TRBJ2-5 | TRBV2 | TRBD1 | many | CASSEQGAQETQYF | TGTGCCAGCAGTGAACAGGGGGCCCAAGAGACCCAGTACTTC
TRBJ2-7 | TRBV6-5 | TRBD2 | many | CASSPSGRGDYEQYF | TGTGCCAGCAGCCCAAGCGGGAGGGGGGACTACGAGCAGTACTTC
TRBJ2-1 | TRBV19 | TRBD2 | . | CASGLGTLGEQFF | TGTGCCTCGGGACTAGGGACTTTGGGTGAGCAGTTCTTC
TRBJ1-5 | TRBV30 | . | . | CAWSQVDNAGQPQHF | TGTGCCTGGAGCCAAGTGGATAACGCGGGTCAGCCCCAGCATTTT
TRBJ2-3 | TRBV10-3 | . | . | CAISERGKSADTQYF | TGTGCCATCAGTGAGCGCGGGAAGAGCGCAGATACGCAGTATTTT
TRBJ2-5 | TRBV18 | TRBD2 | many | CASSPRTRQETQYF | TGTGCCAGCTCCCCTAGGACTAGACAAGAGACCCAGTACTTC
TRBJ2-2 | TRBV15 | . | few | CATSVQPPRELFF | TGTGCCACCAGCGTGCAGCCTCCCAGGGAGCTGTTTTTT
TRBJ2-7 | TRBV28 | TRBD2 | . | CARSPSSLGTSGLAGEQYF | TGTGCCCGCAGTCCCTCATCCCTCGGGACTAGCGGACTGGCGGGCGAGCAGTACTTC
TRBJ2-5 | TRBV7-3 | . | . | CASSLAGVATGQETQYF | TGTGCCAGCAGCTTAGCTGGAGTTGCGACAGGCCAAGAGACCCAGTACTTC
TRBJ2-7 | TRBV7-8 | TRBD1 | few | CASIPGQGSYEQYF | TGTGCCAGCATCCCGGGACAGGGTTCCTACGAGCAGTACTTC
TRBJ2-3 | TRBV5-1 | TRBD2 | . | CASSPGPSGSSDTQYF | TGCGCCAGCAGCCCGGGACCTAGCGGGAGTTCAGATACGCAGTATTTT
TRBJ1-5 | TRBV9 | TRBD1 | . | CASSVSRDRNQPQHF | TGTGCCAGCAGCGTATCCCGGGACAGGAATCAGCCCCAGCATTTT
TRBJ1-5 | TRBV6-1 | . | . | CASSENRQGNQPQHF | TGTGCCAGCAGTGAAAACCGACAAGGCAATCAGCCCCAGCATTTT
TRBJ1-3 | TRBV27 | . | . | CASSLREGNTIYF | TGTGCCAGCAGTTTACGGGAGGGAAACACCATATATTTT
TRBJ2-1 | TRBV11-3 | . | . | CASSPGGTVSYNEQFF | TGTGCCAGCAGCCCGGGTGGTACGGTCTCCTACAATGAGCAGTTCTTC
TRBJ2-5 | TRBV2 | TRBD2 | . | CASVRLAGAQETQYF | TGTGCCAGCGTGCGGCTAGCGGGAGCCCAAGAGACCCAGTACTTC
TRBJ1-2 | TRBV9 | . | few | CASSPRGSGYTF | TGTGCCAGCAGCCCCCGAGGAAGCGGCTACACCTTC
TRBJ1-1 | TRBV28 | . | . | CASSDYTEAFF | TGTGCCAGCAGTGATTACACTGAAGCTTTCTTT
TRBJ2-7 | TRBV7-9 | TRBD2 | . | CASSQEQRGDYEQYF | TGTGCCAGCAGCCAAGAGCAGCGGGGGGACTACGAGCAGTACTTC
TRBJ2-7 | TRBV13 | . | . | CASSLIAEGSYEQYF | TGTGCCAGCAGCTTAATAGCCGAAGGGTCCTACGAGCAGTACTTC
TRBJ2-7 | TRBV9 | TRBD2 | few | CASSPQVGLSYEQYF | TGTGCCAGCAGCCCCCAGGTGGGACTATCCTACGAGCAGTACTTC
TRBJ2-7 | TRBV2 | . | few | CASSPGTRQYF | TGTGCCAGCAGCCCAGGGACTCGACAGTACTTC
TRBJ2-3 | TRBV5-1 | . | few | CASSLVVGAVDTQYF | TGCGCCAGCAGCTTGGTGGTCGGCGCGGTCGATACGCAGTATTTT
TRBJ2-2 | TRBV27 | . | few | CASSLSGRTYTGELFF | TGTGCCAGCAGTTTATCAGGGCGAACTTACACCGGGGAGCTGTTTTTT
TRBJ2-3 | TRBV29-1 | . | few | CSVALSTTTDTQYF | TGCAGCGTTGCTCTCTCGACTACCACAGATACGCAGTATTTT
TRBJ1-4 | TRBV4-2 | . | few | CASSQGVENEKLFF | TGTGCCAGCAGCCAAGGTGTGGAGAATGAAAAACTGTTTTTT
TRBJ2-1 | TRBV30 | . | . | CAWSVTFAGGSSYNEQFF | TGTGCCTGGAGTGTGACCTTCGCCGGGGGTAGCTCCTACAATGAGCAGTTCTTC
TRBJ2-1 | TRBV7-7 | . | . | CASSLAASANEQFF | TGTGCTAGCAGCTTAGCGGCTAGCGCGAATGAGCAGTTCTTC